These 19 T cell receptor beta chains were sequenced from one sample in a study of blood T cell repertoires in COVID-19 (dated by TCRdb to the early 2020s). Libraries were prepared through the immunoSEQ multiplex PCR assay. TCRdb re-hosts the immuneACCESS table, in-frame sequences only. Its copies lack some clones; in the studies checked, an unresolved V gene accounts for under half of them, and the cause for the rest is not known. For this sample the table gives roughly 150,000 clones, of which 80% were detected only once. 3% to 3.5% of the sample goes to the ten largest clones. Sequences were obtained from PBMCs or T cells enriched from blood (not recorded which). The receptors shown here come from a woman in her sixties who had recovered from COVID-19.

The CDR3 DNA sequence: TGTGCCTGGGGCCAGGATCAGCCCCAGCATTTT. Residues: CAWGQDQPQHF. The chain uses TRBV30 and TRBJ1-5; D gene ambiguous. Germline-derived CDR1 and CDR2 are GTSNPN and SVGIG (reference sequence). The CDR3 loop spans 11 amino acids. Trimming stripped 5 bases from V and 5 bases from J, with 7 bases between.

This clone was detected only a few times. V usage is TRBV7-8 and J usage is TRBJ2-2; the D gene is possibly TRBD1 (5 bases). Trimming took off 1 base at V and 6 bases at J, with 12 bases between the two ends. The CDR3 covers 15 residues. The V gene's germline CDR1 is SGHVS and CDR2 FQNEAQ. The CDR3 DNA sequence: TGTGCCAGCAGCTTAGTGGCAGGGTTATCCGGGGAGCTGTTTTTT. Protein: CASSLVAGLSGELFF. Full variable domain (outside the CDR3, taken from reference TRBV7-8 and TRBJ2-2): GAGVSQSPRYKVAKRGQDVALRCDPISGHVSLFWYQQALGQGPEFLTYFQNEAQLDKSGLPSDRFFAERPEGSVSTLKIQRTQQEDSAVYLCASSLVAGLSGELFFGEGSRLTVL.

V usage is TRBV12-3 or TRBV12-4 and J usage is TRBJ2-7, with TRBD1 identical over 9 bases. With 8 bases clipped from V and 6 bases from J, the junction kept 5 bases outside the gene matches. The CDR3 spans 12 residues. The CDR3 spells CASRDREGEQYF. For the CDR3, the DNA is TGTGCCAGCCGGGACAGGGAGGGCGAGCAGTACTTC.

The gene calls are TRBV21-1 and TRBJ1-1. TRBV21-1 is a pseudogene locus. The CDR3 length is 15 residues. CDR3 loop: CASSTLRGLNTEAFF. In DNA form, the CDR3 reads TGTGCCAGCAGCACCCTCCGGGGGTTGAACACTGAAGCTTTCTTT.

This chain uses TRBV11-2 with TRBJ1-5; tentative D call: TRBD1 (6 bases). The CDR3 contains 13 residues. CDR1 is SGHAT and CDR2 is FQNNGV in the germline V gene. V was cut by 5 bases and J by 7 bases, with 12 bases left in between. Here the CDR3 DNA reads TGTGCCAGCAGCCCCTCGACAGGCCAGCCCCAGCATTTT. It is translated as CASSPSTGQPQHF.

The chain uses TRBV12-3 or TRBV12-4 and TRBJ2-5; maybe TRBD1 (5 bases). The CDR3 has 11 residues. Trimming left V 8 bases short and J 6 bases short, with 10 bases between. The CDR3, as DNA: TGTGCCAGCGGACAAATCCAGACCCAGTACTTC. Protein product: CASGQIQTQYF.

The chain uses TRBV15 and TRBJ2-2; 8 bases align to TRBD2. In germline, CDR1 is LNHNV, CDR2 YYDKDF (reference sequence). The V and J ends lost 1 base and 3 bases, in that order; junction bases with no gene match: 4. CDR3 length: 16 amino acids. DNA of the CDR3: TGTGCCACCAGCAGAGGGGGCGGGGGGTACACCGGGGAGCTGTTTTTT. Its translation is CATSRGGGGYTGELFF.

V gene TRBV2 combines with J gene TRBJ1-2; D gene uncertain. Trimming removed 4 bases at V and 5 bases at J, with 17 bases between. The CDR3 consists of 15 residues. Germline V lookup: CDR1 SNHLY, CDR2 FYNNEI. The CDR3 sequence: CASSAGRERGYGYTF. In DNA form, the CDR3 reads TGTGCCAGCAGTGCTGGACGGGAACGGGGATATGGCTACACCTTC.

This clone was counted only a few times. Here the CDR3 reads CASSLRGNAYNEQFF. CDR3 in DNA: TGTGCCAGCAGTCTGCGGGGGAACGCTTACAATGAGCAGTTCTTC. This rearrangement joins TRBV7-2 to TRBJ2-1; TRBD2 matches 7 bases. Germline V CDR1 and CDR2: SGHTA, FQGNSA. V lost 6 bases, J lost 4 bases, and 9 bases stayed unmatched. CDR3 length: 15 residues.

The chain employs TRBV3-1 (or the pseudogene TRBV3-2) and TRBJ2-1; maybe TRBD2 (6 bases). The CDR3 consists of 16 residues. Germline V gene sequence: CDR1 LGHDT, CDR2 YNNKEL (reference sequence). V lost 2 bases and J lost 5, with 16 bases in between. The CDR3 loop reads CASSQRGGRQNNEQFF. The CDR3 DNA is TGTGCCAGCAGCCAAAGAGGAGGGAGACAGAACAATGAGCAGTTCTTC.

The rearrangement joins TRBV12-3 or TRBV12-4 to TRBJ2-7; no reliable D call. The CDR3 contains 12 residues. Between the trimmed V and J ends, which lost 3 bases and 2 bases, there was a span of 5 bases. CDR3 DNA: TGTGCCAGCAGTTTTCAGACCTACGAGCAGTACTTC. It yields the protein CASSFQTYEQYF.

The V call is TRBV19, the J call TRBJ2-1, with 15 bases that match TRBD2. This CDR3 region has 18 residues. J was trimmed by 4 bases and V by 4 bases; bases with no gene match: 8. Per the germline V gene, CDR1 is LNHDA and CDR2 is SQIVND (reference sequence). The CDR3 spells CASSTRTSGGARYNEQFF. CDR3 nucleotide sequence: TGTGCCAGTAGTACACGGACTAGCGGGGGGGCTAGGTACAATGAGCAGTTCTTC.

This clone was counted only a few times. V and J are TRBV4-1 and TRBJ1-4; 8 bases map to TRBD1. In germline, CDR1 is MGHRA, CDR2 YSYEKL. The V gene end was trimmed by 4 bases and the J gene end by 4 bases; junction bases not matched to a gene: 5. CDR3 length: 15 residues. The CDR3 here is CASSRDRRGNEKLFF. Written as DNA, the CDR3 is TGCGCCAGCAGCCGGGACAGGAGGGGTAATGAAAAACTGTTTTTT.

The rearrangement joins TRBV5-1 to TRBJ2-7; D might be TRBD2 (5 bases). Per the germline V gene, CDR1 is SGHRS and CDR2 is YFSETQ. This CDR3 region has 17 residues. Trimming stripped 2 bases from V and 2 bases from J, with 20 bases between. CDR3 DNA: TGCGCCAGCAGCTTTACTACCTATACTAGTCCAGCCTACGAGCAGTACTTC. Its protein is CASSFTTYTSPAYEQYF.

The gene calls are TRBV27 and TRBJ1-2, with 7 nucleotides matching TRBD1. Germline lookup yields CDR1 MNHEY and CDR2 SMNVEV (reference sequence). The CDR3 has 16 amino acids. V shed 7 bases and J 1 base; nucleotides not matched to a gene: 12. The DNA of the CDR3 is TGTGCCAGCATTATCCGGTGGACAGGTGGTAACTATGGCTACACCTTC. It yields the protein CASIIRWTGGNYGYTF.

This rearrangement joins TRBV4-2 to TRBJ2-4; the D gene is possibly TRBD1 (6 bases). The CDR3 runs 15 residues. Between the trimmed V and J ends, which lost 0 bases and 8 bases, there was a span of 14 bases. Germline V gives CDR1 LGHNA, CDR2 YNFKEQ. CDR3 bases: TGTGCCAGCAGCCAAGAGGGGGCCGAGGGGGACATTCAGTACTTC. It specifies CASSQEGAEGDIQYF.

The genes are TRBV5-4 and TRBJ2-5, with D perhaps matching TRBD2 (6 bases). The V gene's germline CDR1 is SGHNT and CDR2 YYREEE (reference sequence). Trimming took 0 bases from V and 5 from J, leaving 17 bases between them. This CDR3 has 16 residues. The CDR3 DNA reads TGTGCCAGCAGCTTGGGGGGGGACTTAGCGGCTGAGACCCAGTACTTC. Its translation: CASSLGGDLAAETQYF.

This clone was detected once. V gene TRBV11-2 combines with J gene TRBJ1-6; D remains unclear. The CDR3 sequence is 14 residues long. In germline, CDR1 is SGHAT, CDR2 FQNNGV. Trimming cost V 2 bases and J 7 bases, with 9 bases left between them. CDR3 residues: CASSLRLSNSPLHF. CDR3 DNA: TGTGCCAGCAGCTTACGGTTAAGCAATTCACCCCTCCACTTT.

V is TRBV29-1 and J is TRBJ1-2, with TRBD1 identical over 8 bases. Germline trimming cut 7 bases from V and 8 bases from J; bases unmatched to any gene: 9. The CDR3 is 12 amino acids. Per germline, CDR1 SQVTM and CDR2 ANQGSEA. In DNA, the CDR3 is TGCAGCGACGACCAGGGGGCTCGGGGCTACACCTTC. As protein: CSDDQGARGYTF. Full variable domain (rest looked up from reference TRBV29-1 and TRBJ1-2): SAVISQKPSRDICQRGTSLTIQCQVDSQVTMMFWYRQQPGQSLTLIATANQGSEATYESGFVIDKFPISRPNLTFSTLTVSNMSPEDSSIYLCSDDQGARGYTFGSGTRLTVV.